These 12 T cell receptor beta chains were sequenced from one sample in a study of cytomegalovirus exposure and HLA in healthy donors. PCR amplification relied on 60 Vbeta primers (plus 13 Jbeta primers). The data were produced by immunoSEQ multiplex PCR, yet TCRdb's version contains in-frame clones alone and is incomplete. Of roughly 190,000 clones in the sample, 81% were seen once. Material for sequencing was PBMCs. These receptors originate from a man aged 18-30 years in good health and CMV-seronegative.

J is TRBJ2-1 and V is TRBV4-3, with 12 nucleotides matching TRBD2. This CDR3 has 17 residues. V shed 0 bases, J shed 6 bases, and the junction held 6 bases outside the gene matches. Germline V lookup: CDR1 LGHNA, CDR2 YSLEER. The CDR3 protein is CASSQDVLAGGPNEQFF. The CDR3 DNA is TGCGCCAGCAGCCAAGACGTCCTAGCGGGAGGGCCCAATGAGCAGTTCTTC.

This sequence joins TRBV9 and TRBJ1-4; D unclear. V was cut by 5 bases and J by 7 bases, with 15 bases left in between. CDR3 length: 14 amino acids. Germline assignment: CDR1 SGDLS and CDR2 YYNGEE. CDR3 protein: CASRSALGSEKLFF. CDR3 coding DNA: TGTGCCAGCAGGTCAGCTCTCGGGAGTGAAAAACTGTTTTTT.

This chain links TRBV6-1 with TRBJ2-7; 8 nucleotides match TRBD2. Germline assignment: CDR1 MNHNS and CDR2 SASEGT. The trim removed 4 bases at V and 5 bases at J, leaving 10 bases unmatched. This CDR3 region has 15 residues. The CDR3 bases are TGTGCCAGCAGTGTACTAGCGGCCCTCCTGAACGAGCAGTACTTC. Its protein product is CASSVLAALLNEQYF.

The rearrangement uses TRBV5-1 and TRBJ2-7; D is unclear. Germline CDR1 is SGHRS and CDR2 is YFSETQ. The ends were cut back, 0 bases at V and 2 bases at J, with 15 bases in the middle. The CDR3 sequence is 16 residues long. This CDR3 reads CASSLGSLTLPYEQYF. The CDR3 DNA is TGCGCCAGCAGCTTGGGAAGTCTAACCCTTCCCTACGAGCAGTACTTC.

The rearrangement joins TRBV7-9 to TRBJ2-7, with TRBD2 matching over 9 bases. Germline assignment: CDR1 SEHNR and CDR2 FQNEAQ (reference sequence). The CDR3 extends over 16 amino acids. The junction had 15 bases not matched to a gene; V was cut back by 5 bases and J by 7 bases. This chain's CDR3 is CASSPLGLAGYSEQYF. CDR3 sequence (DNA): TGTGCCAGCAGCCCCCTGGGGCTAGCGGGATATTCGGAGCAGTACTTC.

This chain joins TRBV4-1 and TRBJ2-2; D perhaps matches TRBD2 (5 bases). This CDR3 region has 13 residues. Germline CDR1 reads MGHRA; CDR2 reads YSYEKL. The V gene lost 1 base and the J gene lost 7 bases, with 7 bases spanning the gap. The DNA for the CDR3 is TGCGCCAGCAGCCAAGGGACTGTCGGGGAGCTGTTTTTT. Translated, it gives CASSQGTVGELFF.

This clone was recorded a few times. The chain is built from TRBV9 and TRBJ2-2; 10 bases map to TRBD1. V shed 0 bases, J shed 6 bases, and the junction held 5 bases outside the gene matches. This CDR3 has 16 amino acids. Germline values: CDR1 SGDLS, CDR2 YYNGEE. The CDR3 loop is CASSVAGTGVAGELFF. For the CDR3, the DNA is TGTGCCAGCAGCGTAGCCGGGACAGGGGTCGCCGGGGAGCTGTTTTTT.

The J gene is TRBJ2-1, the V gene TRBV25-1, with 9 bases identical to TRBD1. V shed 4 bases and J 1 base; nucleotides not matched to a gene: 5. Germline-derived CDR1 and CDR2 are MGHDK and SYGVNS. This CDR3 region has 16 residues. The CDR3 DNA sequence: TGTGCCAGCAGTGCAGACAGGGGGTTATCCTACAATGAGCAGTTCTTC. Amino acid sequence: CASSADRGLSYNEQFF.

The V call is TRBV14, the J call TRBJ1-2, with D unclear. CDR3 length: 13 residues. The germline V gene encodes CDR1 SGHDN and CDR2 FVKESK. The germline V and J ends were trimmed by 1 base and 8 bases, with 11 bases remaining between them. CDR3 sequence reads: CASSQGGSTGYTF. For the CDR3, the DNA is TGTGCCAGCAGCCAAGGAGGCAGCACGGGCTACACCTTC.

This clone was seen once. DNA for the CDR3: TGTGCCTGGAGGACGTCCGGGGGTTTCCAGTACTTC. It specifies CAWRTSGGFQYF. This chain uses TRBV30 with TRBJ2-4; D is perhaps TRBD2 (6 bases). The CDR3 totals 12 residues. The germline V and J ends were trimmed by 3 bases and 13 bases, with 16 bases remaining between them. Germline-derived CDR1 and CDR2 are GTSNPN and SVGIG (reference sequence).

V gene TRBV30 combines with J gene TRBJ2-7; 14 bases are shared with TRBD2. The germline V gene encodes CDR1 GTSNPN and CDR2 SVGIG (reference sequence). J lost 11 bases, V lost 5 bases, and 11 bases had no gene match. The CDR3 has 14 residues. The CDR3 reads CAWGRLAGGRRKYF. DNA of the CDR3: TGTGCCTGGGGAAGACTAGCGGGAGGGAGGAGGAAGTACTTC.

The chain combines TRBV19 with TRBJ1-2; perhaps TRBD1 as D (6 bases). The CDR3 loop spans 15 amino acids. CDR1 is LNHDA, CDR2 SQIVND, per germline (reference sequence). V was shortened by 5 bases and J by 6 bases, with 19 bases between the two germline ends. The CDR3 is CASSAIAGTTHGYTF. Here the CDR3 DNA reads TGTGCCAGTAGTGCGATCGCCGGGACAACCCATGGCTACACCTTC.